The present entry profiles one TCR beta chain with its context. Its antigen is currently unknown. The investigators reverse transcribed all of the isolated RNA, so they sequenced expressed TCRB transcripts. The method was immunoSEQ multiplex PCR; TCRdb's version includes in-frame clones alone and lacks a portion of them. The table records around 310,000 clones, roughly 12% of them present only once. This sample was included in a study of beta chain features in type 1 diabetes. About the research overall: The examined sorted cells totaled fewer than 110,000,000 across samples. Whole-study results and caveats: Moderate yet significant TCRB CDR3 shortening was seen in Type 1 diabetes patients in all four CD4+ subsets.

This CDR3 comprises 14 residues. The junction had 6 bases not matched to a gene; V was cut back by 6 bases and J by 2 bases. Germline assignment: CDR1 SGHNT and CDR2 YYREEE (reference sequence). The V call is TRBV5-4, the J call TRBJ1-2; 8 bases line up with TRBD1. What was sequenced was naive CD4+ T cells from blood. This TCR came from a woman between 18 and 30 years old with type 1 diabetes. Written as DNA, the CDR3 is TGTGCCAGCACCAGGGGACAGGAAAACTATGGCTACACCTTC. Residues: CASTRGQENYGYTF.